This TCR beta chain emerged from a study of PD-1 blockade in classical Hodgkin lymphoma. Study background: Nivolumab was administered to patients intravenously at 3 mg/kg every 2 weeks.

The table came from immunoSEQ multiplex PCR; TCRdb's copy has only in-frame clones and leaves some out. The repertoire includes about 28,000 clones, roughly 71% of them detected once, and approximately 24% sits in the top ten. Turning to this clone: Its antigen is not identified.

General observations from the study: Complete responders possessed baseline diversity comparable to newly diagnosed patients. Significantly greater TCR diversity emerged by C4D1 in CD4+ cells but not CD8+ cells.

Each of the patients experienced relapse following autologous stem cell transplantation, and their brentuximab vedotin exposure differed. The CDR3 is 16 residues long. Germline V lookup: CDR1 MNHNS, CDR2 SASEGT. Trimming left V 0 bases short and J 6 bases short, with 12 bases between. The chain has TRBV6-1 and TRBJ1-6; D remains unclear. This receptor was taken from a human donor with classical Hodgkin lymphoma. Here the sequenced sample was peripheral blood mononuclear cells (PBMCs), taken before the second cycle of nivolumab. The CDR3 spells CASSEASAGGNSPLHF. CDR3 nucleotides: TGTGCCAGCAGTGAAGCGTCGGCCGGAGGTAATTCACCCCTCCACTTT.